This TCR beta chain was profiled in a study of blood T cell repertoires in COVID-19 (dated by TCRdb to 2018 to 2020). Background on the whole study: Samples from collaborators originated in the United States, Italy and Spain and spanned both the acute and convalescent phases of COVID-19. The material from the prospective study consisted of cDNA or gDNA derived from T cells, B-cell-depleted T cells, or PBMCs. Subjects who had been exposed to COVID-19, were actively infected with it, or had recovered from it provided the deeply sampled blood TCRbeta repertoires that made up the dataset. A freely available public database, intended as a resource for researchers studying the immune response to SARS-CoV-2, is where the repertoires were released. Samples came from the ongoing ImmuneRACE study (first 160 participants) plus 1,254 subjects from 6 global collaborators. Nearly every sample came with metadata listing a de-identified subject ID, COVID-19 status, age in years and sex. HLA class I and class II types, where available, came from metadata supplied by the sample provider rather than from assay-based typing. Overall study results and their limits: The quantity of clinical and demographic metadata differed by source and by participant and was supplied without curation.

Regarding this clone: The clone's antigen remains unknown. Per-base qualities were not stored, and no clone one base away is much larger.

TCRbeta CDR3 regions were amplified from genomic DNA by means of the immunoSEQ Assay, a bias-controlled multiplex PCR. In the original analysis: Nucleated cell counts per sample were estimated from amplification of reference gene primers within the assay. To quantify the absolute abundance of each unique TCRbeta CDR3 rearrangement, sequence reads were collapsed and filtered. For each sample, productive Simpson clonality was calculated by taking the square root of Simpson's diversity index across productive rearrangements. The immuneACCESS repertoire file appears here via TCRdb, limited to in-frame rearrangements. These files lack a portion of the clones; in checked studies, under half of the deficit traces to unresolved V genes, and the cause of the others is not known. Clone size and V and J calls were adopted from that table, with D and trimming inferred from the DNA. The sample table lists tens of thousands of clones, around 80% of them with a count of one. The leading ten clones occupy approximately 26% of the sample.

The collaborating institutions used their own protocols to collect whole blood in K2EDTA tubes. For TCRbeta analysis, collaborators shipped samples in one of three forms: frozen whole blood, isolated PBMCs, or DNA extracted from either of those sample types. Sequenced input: peripheral blood. The sequence was collected from a man aged 55 to 70 with active or convalescent COVID-19.

This receptor carries the CDR3 CASTSPEEKKLFF. The nucleotide sequence is TGTGCCAGTACATCCCCGGAGGAGAAAAAACTGTTTTTT. Recombination connected TRBV19 to TRBJ1-4; confidence is insufficient to name the D gene. Inclusive of the bounding cysteine and phenylalanine, the CDR3 is 13 residues long. Only CDR3 DNA is held: 39 bases, read in frame from base 1. CDR1 and CDR2, looked up from the germline V gene (reference sequence), are LNHDA and SQIVND. V lost 7 bases and J lost 9 bases; the stretch between them is 15 bases long. Outside the CDR3, residues come from the reference TRBV19 and TRBJ1-4 proteins, so the full variable domain is: DGGITQSPKYLFRKEGQNVTLSCEQNLNHDAMYWYRQDPGQGLRLIYYSQIVNDFQKGDIAEGYSVSREKKESFPLTVTSAQKNPTAFYLCASTSPEEKKLFFGSGTQLSVL.